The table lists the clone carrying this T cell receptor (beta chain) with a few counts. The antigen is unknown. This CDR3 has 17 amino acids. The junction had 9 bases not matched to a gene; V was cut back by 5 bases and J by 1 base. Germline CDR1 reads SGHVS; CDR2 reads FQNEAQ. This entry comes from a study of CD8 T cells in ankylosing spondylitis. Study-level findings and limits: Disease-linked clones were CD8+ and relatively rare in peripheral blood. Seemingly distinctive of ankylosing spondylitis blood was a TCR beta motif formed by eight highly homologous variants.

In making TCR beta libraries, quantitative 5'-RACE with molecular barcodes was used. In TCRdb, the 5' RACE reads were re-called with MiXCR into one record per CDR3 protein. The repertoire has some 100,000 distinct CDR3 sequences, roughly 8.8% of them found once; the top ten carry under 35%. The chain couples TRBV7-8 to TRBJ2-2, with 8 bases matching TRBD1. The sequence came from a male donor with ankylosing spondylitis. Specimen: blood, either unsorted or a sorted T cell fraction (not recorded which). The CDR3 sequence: CASSHHRQGKNTGELFF. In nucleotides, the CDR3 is TGTGCCAGCAGCCACCACCGACAGGGGAAGAACACCGGGGAGCTGTTTTTT. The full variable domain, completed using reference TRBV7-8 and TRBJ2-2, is GAGVSQSPRYKVAKRGQDVALRCDPISGHVSLFWYQQALGQGPEFLTYFQNEAQLDKSGLPSDRFFAERPEGSVSTLKIQRTQQEDSAVYLCASSHHRQGKNTGELFFGEGSRLTVL.